This T cell receptor (beta chain) is drawn from a study of T cell repertoires in cytomegalovirus infection. Study as a whole: Matching HLA type and CMV infection were both indicated by public TCR beta signatures.

Via MiXCR, TCRdb re-called the reads, giving one row per CDR3 protein. The repertoire holds about 120,000 distinct CDR3 sequences, with about 9.5% as singletons. Study-wide findings and caveats: Using cumulative public TCR beta family frequency, the authors identified those who carried CMV together with the relevant HLA. The ex vivo response was dominated by HLA-C-restricted CMV-specific TCR beta clonotypes.

This clonotype was detected many times. What it recognizes is unknown. This clonotype was sampled from a human donor in good health (CMV status not recorded). Some clones in this sample may be carry-over from other donors' samples. The sample taken for sequencing was PBMCs, sequenced either directly or after in vitro stimulation (not recorded which).

The CDR3 is CASSLGASNSPLHF. Written as DNA, the CDR3 is TGTGCCAGCAGCTTAGGGGCCAGCAATTCACCCCTCCACTTT. The chain joins TRBV7-2 to TRBJ1-6, with D hard to call. The CDR3 contains 14 residues. Germline V lookup: CDR1 SGHTA, CDR2 FQGNSA. V lost 1 base, J lost 7 bases, and 8 bases lay in between.